This T cell receptor beta chain was captured by sequencing in a study of human T cells and chemical hapten exposure. TCRdb recomputed calls from the RACE reads with MiXCR, one row per CDR3 protein. The sample records 85,000 to 120,000 distinct CDR3 sequences, less than 15% being singletons. Germline values: CDR1 MDHEN, CDR2 SYDVKM. The V gene lost 6 bases and the J gene lost 10 bases, with 13 bases spanning the gap. The CDR3 length is 12 residues. Sample time point: pre-sensitization, week 0. This sample's treatment: therapeutic diphenylcyclopropenone sensitization with weekly scalp DPC. The study drew its donors from alopecia patients who were 18 to 70 years old and suitable for DPC.

This chain connects TRBV28 to TRBJ2-1, with D perhaps TRBD1 (5 bases). The source material was whole blood, sampled in connection with sensitization to the hapten diphenylcyclopropenone (DPC). The receptor's source is a woman in her 50s with alopecia areata. Some clones in this sample may be carry-over from other donors' samples. CDR3 sequence reads: CASSRTPREQFF. The CDR3 DNA is TGTGCCAGCAGCCGGACACCGAGGGAGCAGTTCTTC.